The rows below give T cell receptor beta chains drawn from one sample of a study of blood T cell repertoires in COVID-19. Assay used: immunoSEQ multiplex PCR; TCRdb lists only in-frame clones, some missing. In the table there are approximately 170,000 clones, approximately 79% of which are singletons. The sample was peripheral blood. All receptors come from an elderly woman with acute or convalescent COVID-19. Each CDR3 is given with its conserved first and last residue. Fields, in order: clone size, J gene, V gene, CDR3 length, D gene, CDR3 protein, CDR3 DNA. The D gene is left open where the match is weak. Not all rows give a size; the values are once, few, many and, for expanded clones, a class.

clone size: .; J gene: TRBJ2-1; V gene: TRBV4-2; CDR3 length: 14; D gene: TRBD2; CDR3 protein: CASSQALADNEQFF; CDR3 DNA: TGTGCCAGCAGCCAAGCGCTAGCGGACAATGAGCAGTTCTTC
clone size: few; J gene: TRBJ1-2; V gene: TRBV18; CDR3 length: 14; D gene: TRBD1; CDR3 protein: CASSPGGGVYGYTF; CDR3 DNA: TGTGCCAGCTCACCTGGAGGGGGCGTCTATGGCTACACCTTC
clone size: once; J gene: TRBJ1-1; V gene: TRBV7-2; CDR3 length: 13; D gene: .; CDR3 protein: CASSSDSNTEAFF; CDR3 DNA: TGTGCCAGCAGCTCAGACAGTAACACTGAAGCTTTCTTT
clone size: .; J gene: TRBJ2-3; V gene: TRBV11-2; CDR3 length: 15; D gene: .; CDR3 protein: CASSPQGTTTDTQYF; CDR3 DNA: TGTGCCAGCAGCCCCCAGGGGACTACCACAGATACGCAGTATTTT
clone size: .; J gene: TRBJ2-5; V gene: TRBV24-1; CDR3 length: 13; D gene: .; CDR3 protein: CATSVQGAETQYF; CDR3 DNA: TGTGCCACCAGTGTACAAGGGGCTGAGACCCAGTACTTC
clone size: .; J gene: TRBJ2-4; V gene: TRBV5-6; CDR3 length: 16; D gene: TRBD1; CDR3 protein: CASSLGVWTGWNIQYF; CDR3 DNA: TGTGCCAGCAGCTTGGGGGTATGGACAGGGTGGAACATTCAGTACTTC
clone size: few; J gene: TRBJ1-2; V gene: TRBV18; CDR3 length: 13; D gene: .; CDR3 protein: CASSPGADYGYTF; CDR3 DNA: TGTGCCAGCTCACCGGGGGCTGATTATGGCTACACCTTC
clone size: .; J gene: TRBJ2-3; V gene: TRBV19; CDR3 length: 14; D gene: .; CDR3 protein: CASSIAAGTDTQYF; CDR3 DNA: TGTGCCAGTAGTATAGCGGCAGGAACAGATACGCAGTATTTT
clone size: .; J gene: TRBJ2-7; V gene: TRBV12-3/TRBV12-4; CDR3 length: 12; D gene: TRBD2; CDR3 protein: CASSYPSGEQYF; CDR3 DNA: TGTGCCAGCAGCTACCCTAGCGGAGAGCAGTACTTC
clone size: .; J gene: TRBJ2-6; V gene: TRBV28; CDR3 length: 14; D gene: .; CDR3 protein: CASTSGSGANVLTF; CDR3 DNA: TGTGCCAGCACTTCAGGCTCTGGGGCCAACGTCCTGACTTTC
clone size: .; J gene: TRBJ2-7; V gene: TRBV19; CDR3 length: 14; D gene: TRBD1; CDR3 protein: CASSIGTGGYEQYF; CDR3 DNA: TGTGCCAGTAGTATAGGAACAGGGGGCTACGAGCAGTACTTC
clone size: .; J gene: TRBJ2-5; V gene: TRBV7-2; CDR3 length: 14; D gene: .; CDR3 protein: CASSLGWQAVTQYF; CDR3 DNA: TGTGCCAGCAGCTTAGGGTGGCAGGCAGTAACCCAGTACTTC
clone size: few; J gene: TRBJ2-4; V gene: TRBV4-1; CDR3 length: 17; D gene: TRBD2; CDR3 protein: CASSHVGLREGKNIQYF; CDR3 DNA: TGCGCCAGCAGCCACGTCGGCCTTCGGGAGGGCAAAAACATTCAGTACTTC
clone size: .; J gene: TRBJ1-2; V gene: TRBV20-1; CDR3 length: 15; D gene: .; CDR3 protein: CSASRGGVSNYGYTF; CDR3 DNA: TGCAGTGCTAGTAGAGGCGGGGTATCCAACTATGGCTACACCTTC
clone size: .; J gene: TRBJ2-2; V gene: TRBV6-8; CDR3 length: 15; D gene: .; CDR3 protein: CASSYGWTKTGELFF; CDR3 DNA: TGTGCCAGCAGTTACGGCTGGACAAAAACCGGGGAGCTGTTTTTT
clone size: .; J gene: TRBJ1-2; V gene: TRBV29-1; CDR3 length: 12; D gene: .; CDR3 protein: CSVLSDSYGYTF; CDR3 DNA: TGCAGCGTGTTATCGGACAGTTATGGCTACACCTTC
clone size: .; J gene: TRBJ1-2; V gene: TRBV5-6; CDR3 length: 16; D gene: .; CDR3 protein: CASSLGRLLTGSGYTF; CDR3 DNA: TGTGCCAGCAGCTTGGGGCGGTTGCTCACCGGGAGTGGCTACACCTTC
clone size: .; J gene: TRBJ1-4; V gene: TRBV23-1; CDR3 length: 16; D gene: .; CDR3 protein: CASSQLGLTTNEKLFF; CDR3 DNA: TGCGCCAGCAGTCAATTGGGGCTAACAACTAATGAAAAACTGTTTTTT
clone size: .; J gene: TRBJ2-7; V gene: TRBV18; CDR3 length: 16; D gene: .; CDR3 protein: CASSPGSAGAGYEQYF; CDR3 DNA: TGTGCCAGCTCACCAGGTTCGGCGGGGGCGGGCTACGAGCAGTACTTC
clone size: .; J gene: TRBJ1-1; V gene: TRBV5-5; CDR3 length: 14; D gene: .; CDR3 protein: CASSFGLANTEAFF; CDR3 DNA: TGTGCCAGCAGCTTTGGTTTGGCGAACACTGAAGCTTTCTTT
clone size: few; J gene: TRBJ2-1; V gene: TRBV11-3; CDR3 length: 14; D gene: TRBD2; CDR3 protein: CASSRTSGLNEQFF; CDR3 DNA: TGTGCCAGCAGCCGGACTAGCGGGCTCAATGAGCAGTTCTTC
clone size: once; J gene: TRBJ2-1; V gene: TRBV14; CDR3 length: 17; D gene: .; CDR3 protein: CASSQEGVASSYNEQFF; CDR3 DNA: TGTGCCAGCAGCCAAGAAGGGGTGGCTAGCTCCTACAATGAGCAGTTCTTC
clone size: .; J gene: TRBJ2-1; V gene: TRBV18; CDR3 length: 16; D gene: .; CDR3 protein: CASSYLAGHSYNEQFF; CDR3 DNA: TGTGCCAGCTCATATCTGGCAGGGCATAGCTACAATGAGCAGTTCTTC
clone size: .; J gene: TRBJ1-2; V gene: TRBV20-1; CDR3 length: 11; D gene: .; CDR3 protein: CSARQGGGYTF; CDR3 DNA: TGCAGTGCTAGACAGGGAGGCGGCTACACCTTC
clone size: .; J gene: TRBJ1-2; V gene: TRBV29-1; CDR3 length: 11; D gene: TRBD1; CDR3 protein: CSARTGDGYTF; CDR3 DNA: TGCAGCGCAAGAACAGGGGATGGCTACACCTTC
clone size: .; J gene: TRBJ1-5; V gene: TRBV5-1; CDR3 length: 15; D gene: TRBD1; CDR3 protein: CASSLEGQVDQPQHF; CDR3 DNA: TGCGCCAGCAGCTTGGAGGGACAGGTAGATCAGCCCCAGCATTTT
clone size: .; J gene: TRBJ1-5; V gene: TRBV29-1; CDR3 length: 13; D gene: TRBD1; CDR3 protein: CSVGQGAGQPQHF; CDR3 DNA: TGCAGCGTGGGACAGGGGGCAGGGCAGCCCCAGCATTTT
clone size: .; J gene: TRBJ1-2; V gene: TRBV10-1; CDR3 length: 18; D gene: .; CDR3 protein: CASSESRAYRRSNYGYTF; CDR3 DNA: TGCGCCAGCAGTGAGTCGAGGGCTTACCGCCGTTCTAACTATGGCTACACCTTC
clone size: .; J gene: TRBJ1-6; V gene: TRBV6-5; CDR3 length: 16; D gene: .; CDR3 protein: CASSYSHQSDNSPLHF; CDR3 DNA: TGTGCCAGCAGTTATAGTCATCAGAGCGATAATTCACCCCTCCACTTT
clone size: .; J gene: TRBJ1-1; V gene: TRBV4-3; CDR3 length: 15; D gene: .; CDR3 protein: CASSQDLQVNTEAFF; CDR3 DNA: TGCGCCAGCAGCCAAGATCTACAGGTTAACACTGAAGCTTTCTTT
clone size: .; J gene: TRBJ2-7; V gene: TRBV4-1; CDR3 length: 15; D gene: .; CDR3 protein: CASSQGLQPSYEQYF; CDR3 DNA: TGCGCCAGCAGCCAAGGACTCCAACCCTCCTACGAGCAGTACTTC
clone size: .; J gene: TRBJ2-7; V gene: TRBV4-2; CDR3 length: 17; D gene: TRBD2; CDR3 protein: CASSQDQASGSSYEQYF; CDR3 DNA: TGTGCCAGCAGCCAAGATCAAGCTAGCGGGAGCTCCTACGAGCAGTACTTC
clone size: .; J gene: TRBJ2-5; V gene: TRBV19; CDR3 length: 15; D gene: TRBD2; CDR3 protein: CASSTFSGGQETQYF; CDR3 DNA: TGTGCCAGTAGTACCTTTAGCGGGGGGCAAGAGACCCAGTACTTC
clone size: .; J gene: TRBJ1-2; V gene: TRBV7-8; CDR3 length: 13; D gene: .; CDR3 protein: CASSLSVNYGYTF; CDR3 DNA: TGTGCCAGCAGCTTATCCGTGAACTATGGCTACACCTTC
clone size: few; J gene: TRBJ2-3; V gene: TRBV10-3; CDR3 length: 15; D gene: TRBD2; CDR3 protein: CAISSGTSGTDTQYF; CDR3 DNA: TGTGCCATCAGCTCCGGGACTAGCGGCACAGATACGCAGTATTTT
clone size: .; J gene: TRBJ2-1; V gene: TRBV7-9; CDR3 length: 15; D gene: TRBD2; CDR3 protein: CASSLSSSGRSEQFF; CDR3 DNA: TGTGCCAGCAGCTTAAGCTCGTCCGGGAGGAGTGAGCAGTTCTTC
clone size: .; J gene: TRBJ1-1; V gene: TRBV7-2; CDR3 length: 17; D gene: TRBD1; CDR3 protein: CASSLGSQGAADTEAFF; CDR3 DNA: TGTGCCAGCAGCTTAGGTTCCCAGGGGGCGGCGGACACTGAAGCTTTCTTT
clone size: .; J gene: TRBJ2-2; V gene: TRBV24-1; CDR3 length: 16; D gene: .; CDR3 protein: CATSDFAPKNTGELFF; CDR3 DNA: TGTGCCACCAGTGATTTTGCGCCGAAGAACACCGGGGAGCTGTTTTTT
clone size: .; J gene: TRBJ2-4; V gene: TRBV27; CDR3 length: 15; D gene: TRBD1; CDR3 protein: CASGWDSSIRGIQYF; CDR3 DNA: TGTGCCAGCGGATGGGACAGTTCCATTCGGGGCATTCAGTACTTC
clone size: .; J gene: TRBJ2-5; V gene: TRBV20-1; CDR3 length: 13; D gene: .; CDR3 protein: CSASLDRKETQYF; CDR3 DNA: TGCAGTGCTAGTTTGGACAGAAAAGAGACCCAGTACTTC
clone size: .; J gene: TRBJ2-2; V gene: TRBV7-2; CDR3 length: 16; D gene: .; CDR3 protein: CASSFRGGFSAGELFF; CDR3 DNA: TGTGCCAGCAGCTTTAGGGGGGGCTTTAGCGCCGGGGAGCTGTTTTTT
clone size: .; J gene: TRBJ2-2; V gene: TRBV11-2; CDR3 length: 12; D gene: .; CDR3 protein: CASSLDESGLFF; CDR3 DNA: TGTGCCAGCAGCTTAGACGAATCCGGGCTGTTTTTT
clone size: .; J gene: TRBJ1-2; V gene: TRBV9; CDR3 length: 13; D gene: .; CDR3 protein: CASSQRGYYGYTF; CDR3 DNA: TGTGCCAGCAGCCAAAGGGGGTACTATGGCTACACCTTC
clone size: .; J gene: TRBJ2-7; V gene: TRBV7-2; CDR3 length: 16; D gene: TRBD1; CDR3 protein: CASSPNRRTGENEQYF; CDR3 DNA: TGTGCCAGCAGCCCTAACCGCAGGACAGGGGAAAACGAGCAGTACTTC
clone size: .; J gene: TRBJ1-2; V gene: TRBV5-4; CDR3 length: 14; D gene: .; CDR3 protein: CASSLEAGGYGYTF; CDR3 DNA: TGTGCCAGCAGCTTGGAGGCGGGAGGCTATGGCTACACCTTC
clone size: few; J gene: TRBJ1-2; V gene: TRBV7-2; CDR3 length: 14; D gene: .; CDR3 protein: CASSSGLANYGYTF; CDR3 DNA: TGTGCCAGCAGCTCAGGGTTAGCTAACTATGGCTACACCTTC
clone size: .; J gene: TRBJ2-3; V gene: TRBV11-1; CDR3 length: 15; D gene: .; CDR3 protein: CASSLEGPGTDTQYF; CDR3 DNA: TGTGCCAGCAGCTTAGAGGGGCCTGGCACAGATACGCAGTATTTT
clone size: .; J gene: TRBJ1-5; V gene: TRBV2; CDR3 length: 15; D gene: .; CDR3 protein: CASSEAVTGNQPQHF; CDR3 DNA: TGTGCCAGCAGTGAAGCCGTTACAGGGAATCAGCCCCAGCATTTT
clone size: .; J gene: TRBJ2-2; V gene: TRBV24-1; CDR3 length: 20; D gene: .; CDR3 protein: CATRFYNGPPLRGNTGELFF; CDR3 DNA: TGTGCCACCAGATTTTACAATGGTCCCCCGTTGAGAGGAAACACCGGGGAGCTGTTTTTT
clone size: .; J gene: TRBJ1-2; V gene: TRBV6-2/TRBV6-3; CDR3 length: 13; D gene: .; CDR3 protein: CASSYSIVGGYTF; CDR3 DNA: TGTGCCAGCAGTTACTCGATTGTGGGCGGCTACACCTTC
clone size: .; J gene: TRBJ2-7; V gene: TRBV29-1; CDR3 length: 13; D gene: TRBD2; CDR3 protein: CSARLAGSYEQYF; CDR3 DNA: TGCAGCGCCAGACTAGCGGGTTCCTACGAGCAGTACTTC
clone size: .; J gene: TRBJ2-7; V gene: TRBV10-3; CDR3 length: 13; D gene: .; CDR3 protein: CAISGKELSEQYF; CDR3 DNA: TGTGCCATCAGTGGTAAGGAGCTGAGCGAGCAGTACTTC
clone size: few; J gene: TRBJ1-5; V gene: TRBV7-9; CDR3 length: 15; D gene: .; CDR3 protein: CASSPDGAGNQPQHF; CDR3 DNA: TGTGCCAGCAGCCCTGACGGAGCTGGAAATCAGCCCCAGCATTTT
clone size: .; J gene: TRBJ2-1; V gene: TRBV2; CDR3 length: 11; D gene: .; CDR3 protein: CASILGGQQFF; CDR3 DNA: TGTGCCAGCATTCTAGGGGGACAGCAGTTCTTC
clone size: .; J gene: TRBJ1-1; V gene: TRBV5-6; CDR3 length: 15; D gene: TRBD1; CDR3 protein: CASSFTGTGELKAFF; CDR3 DNA: TGTGCCAGCAGCTTTACCGGGACAGGGGAACTTAAAGCTTTCTTT
clone size: .; J gene: TRBJ2-7; V gene: TRBV6-5; CDR3 length: 14; D gene: .; CDR3 protein: CASSYSEGTRQQYF; CDR3 DNA: TGTGCCAGCAGTTACTCGGAGGGAACCCGCCAGCAGTACTTC
clone size: .; J gene: TRBJ1-1; V gene: TRBV6-1; CDR3 length: 13; D gene: TRBD1; CDR3 protein: CASSVQGGTEAFF; CDR3 DNA: TGTGCCAGCAGTGTACAGGGGGGCACTGAAGCTTTCTTT
clone size: .; J gene: TRBJ2-7; V gene: TRBV18; CDR3 length: 16; D gene: TRBD2; CDR3 protein: CASSPISSGASYEQYF; CDR3 DNA: TGTGCCAGCTCACCAATATCTAGCGGGGCCTCCTACGAGCAGTACTTC
clone size: .; J gene: TRBJ1-1; V gene: TRBV28; CDR3 length: 12; D gene: .; CDR3 protein: CASTRALTEAFF; CDR3 DNA: TGTGCCAGCACACGAGCCCTGACTGAAGCTTTCTTT